A single sample is the source of the 26 T cell receptor beta chains below, sequenced in a study of blood T cell repertoires in COVID-19. TCRdb's table, derived via immunoSEQ multiplex PCR, lists solely in-frame clones and lacks some. The sample holds 200,000 to 300,000 clones; 85% to 90% are singletons and the top ten take 1.5% to 2%. The sequencing input was PBMCs or T cells enriched from blood (not recorded which). These receptors were collected from a man aged 35 to 55 who had recovered from COVID-19.

This clone showed up just a few times. This chain uses TRBV12-3 or TRBV12-4 with TRBJ1-2, with 8 positions matching TRBD1. This CDR3 is built from 13 residues. The V gene end was trimmed by 2 bases and the J gene end by 8 bases; junction bases not matched to a gene: 4. CDR3 residues: CASSLQGARGYTF. In DNA form, the CDR3 reads TGTGCCAGCAGTTTACAGGGGGCGCGGGGCTACACCTTC.

The chain carries TRBV5-1 and TRBJ2-1; the match to TRBD2 covers 7 bases. Germline CDR1 SGHRS, CDR2 YFSETQ. The CDR3 length is 15 residues. V shed 5 bases, J shed 4 bases, and the junction held 9 bases outside the gene matches. The CDR3 protein is CASRQGGGDYNEQFF. The DNA for the CDR3 is TGCGCCAGCAGGCAGGGCGGGGGTGATTACAATGAGCAGTTCTTC.

Here the CDR3 reads CASSLVGAASGNTIYF. CDR3 nucleotides: TGTGCCAGCAGCTTAGTTGGGGCAGCCTCTGGAAACACCATATATTTT. The rearrangement links TRBV7-9 to TRBJ1-3; D might be TRBD1 (5 bases). V lost 1 base, J lost 0 bases, and 10 bases lay in between. Germline CDR1 is SEHNR and CDR2 is FQNEAQ (reference sequence). The CDR3 length is 16 residues.

The J gene is TRBJ1-2, the V gene TRBV9, with D perhaps TRBD1 (5 bases). V lost 0 bases, J lost 6 bases, and 12 bases lay in between. The germline V gene has CDR1 SGDLS and CDR2 YYNGEE. The CDR3 consists of 14 residues. The CDR3 bases are TGTGCCAGCAGCGTAGGAGGTTCGGGGGATGGCTACACCTTC. This gives the protein CASSVGGSGDGYTF.

This chain uses TRBV4-3 with TRBJ1-6, with 10 nucleotides matching TRBD1. In germline, CDR1 is LGHNA, CDR2 YSLEER. Trimming took 1 base from V and 8 from J; bases not matched to a gene: 2. This CDR3 comprises 15 residues. The CDR3 here is CASSQGGQGYSPLHF. CDR3 coding DNA: TGCGCCAGCAGCCAAGGGGGACAGGGGTATTCACCCCTCCACTTT.

The chain is built from TRBV15 and TRBJ1-6; no firm D call. With 5 bases removed from V and 8 bases from J, the gap between germline ends came to 10 bases. From germline, CDR1 is LNHNV and CDR2 YYDKDF (reference sequence). The CDR3 loop spans 13 amino acids. CDR3 region: CATSGQSDSPLHF. The CDR3 nucleotides read TGTGCCACCAGCGGTCAGAGCGATTCACCCCTCCACTTT.

This sequence joins TRBV7-6 and TRBJ2-1; 9 bases map to TRBD2. CDR1 is SGHVS and CDR2 is FNYEAQ in the germline V gene. V lost 2 bases to trimming and J lost 1 base; unmatched junction nucleotides: 9. The CDR3 is 18 amino acids. The DNA of the CDR3 is TGTGCCAGCAGCTTAATGGGTCTAGCGGGGATATCCTACAATGAGCAGTTCTTC. Its translation: CASSLMGLAGISYNEQFF.

This clone was seen a handful of times. The V gene is TRBV29-1, the J gene TRBJ2-7; 9 bases match TRBD1. The V gene end was trimmed by 4 bases and the J gene end by 5 bases; junction bases not matched to a gene: 9. Germline CDR1 SQVTM, CDR2 ANQGSEA. The CDR3 totals 14 residues. Written as DNA, the CDR3 is TGCAGCGTTGTACAGGGGGCCGGTTTTAACGAGCAGTACTTC. This translates into CSVVQGAGFNEQYF.

J is TRBJ2-7 and V is TRBV4-1, with D possibly matching TRBD1 (6 bases). V lost 0 bases and J lost 3, with 18 bases in between. The CDR3 totals 17 residues. The germline gives CDR1 MGHRA, CDR2 YSYEKL. The CDR3 DNA follows: TGCGCCAGCAGCCAAGATGTGAAGGGGACAACCTACTACGAGCAGTACTTC. It codes for CASSQDVKGTTYYEQYF.

This clone appeared once. V usage is TRBV18 and J usage is TRBJ2-7; D gene unclear. Per germline, CDR1 KGHSH and CDR2 LQKENI. V lost 0 bases and J lost 3, with 12 bases in between. The CDR3 extends over 15 amino acids. CDR3 in amino acids: CASSPPSREIYEQYF. The DNA for the CDR3 is TGTGCCAGCTCACCACCTTCTAGAGAAATCTACGAGCAGTACTTC.

This chain uses TRBV9 with TRBJ1-1, with 12 bases lining up with TRBD1. Germline trimming cut 4 bases from V and 7 bases from J; bases unmatched to any gene: 11. The germline V gene has CDR1 SGDLS and CDR2 YYNGEE. CDR3 size: 16 residues. The CDR3 DNA reads TGTGCCAGCAGCTCAACCGGGACAGGGGGCTTAGGTGAAGCTTTCTTT. Translating gives CASSSTGTGGLGEAFF.

Only a few counts were recorded for this clone. The chain joins TRBV7-2 to TRBJ2-7; 7 bases fit TRBD2. Unmatched junction bases numbered 18, after V lost 0 bases and J lost 4 bases. The V gene's germline CDR1 is SGHTA and CDR2 FQGNSA. The length of the CDR3 is 19 residues. Here the CDR3 reads CASSLAIFPSAGVWYEQYF. DNA for the CDR3: TGTGCCAGCAGCTTAGCAATATTCCCCTCGGCGGGAGTTTGGTACGAGCAGTACTTC.

The rearrangement uses TRBV5-1 and TRBJ1-6, with a tentative D call TRBD1 (6 bases). V was clipped by 1 base and J by 7 bases, with 15 bases between them. The CDR3 runs 16 residues. The germline V gene encodes CDR1 SGHRS and CDR2 YFSETQ. The CDR3 reads CASSLTGNAANSPLHF. The CDR3, as DNA: TGCGCCAGCAGCTTGACAGGGAATGCGGCCAATTCACCCCTCCACTTT.

Worth noting for this clone: The same CDR3 arises from other DNA sequences in this sample as well. The CDR3 loop is CASSTGQGSQPQHF. As DNA, the CDR3 is TGCGCCAGCAGCACCGGACAGGGGAGTCAGCCCCAGCATTTT. V gene TRBV5-1 combines with J gene TRBJ1-5, with 9 bases aligning to TRBD1. Trimming removed 4 bases from V and 6 bases from J; junction bases left unmatched: 5. The CDR3 has 14 amino acids. The germline V gene has CDR1 SGHRS and CDR2 YFSETQ.

The J gene is TRBJ2-7, the V gene TRBV6-5; 8 bases align to TRBD2. Germline V gene sequence: CDR1 MNHEY, CDR2 SVGAGI. V lost 2 bases to trimming and J lost 2 bases; unmatched junction nucleotides: 5. CDR3 length: 15 residues. In DNA form, the CDR3 reads TGTGCCAGCAGTTACGGGGGACTAGATACCTACGAGCAGTACTTC. This gives the protein CASSYGGLDTYEQYF.

The chain is built from TRBV6-5 and TRBJ2-3; TRBD2 agrees at 8 bases. This CDR3 has 14 amino acids. Trimming cost V 6 bases and J 2 bases; bases outside gene matches: 4. CDR1 and CDR2 (germline): MNHEY, SVGAGI. The CDR3 spells CASRIAGHTDTQYF. The CDR3 nucleotides read TGTGCCAGCAGGATAGCGGGACACACAGATACGCAGTATTTT.

The chain joins TRBV28 to TRBJ2-7; 12 bases fit TRBD1. The V segment lost 4 bases and the J segment 5 bases; nucleotides outside the gene matches: 9. CDR1 is MDHEN, CDR2 SYDVKM, per germline. This CDR3 region has 16 residues. The CDR3 here is CASSSPGTGGPDEQYF. The CDR3 DNA is TGTGCCAGCAGTTCTCCGGGGACAGGGGGCCCCGACGAGCAGTACTTC. Based on the CDR3 plus reference TRBV28 and TRBJ2-7, the full variable domain is DVKVTQSSRYLVKRTGEKVFLECVQDMDHENMFWYRQDPGLGLRLIYFSYDVKMKEKGDIPEGYSVSREKKERFSLILESASTNQTSMYLCASSSPGTGGPDEQYFGPGTRLTVT.

The chain employs TRBV5-1 and TRBJ2-7; 11 bases are a match to TRBD2. The CDR3 is made up of 16 amino acids. Looked up from germline, CDR1 is SGHRS and CDR2 is YFSETQ. V dropped 4 bases and J dropped 1; count of bases not matched to a gene: 7. Here the CDR3 DNA reads TGCGCCAGCAGCGCCCAGGGACTAGCGGCTTCCTACGAGCAGTACTTC. Translated, it gives CASSAQGLAASYEQYF.

This chain joins TRBV27 and TRBJ1-2; no reliable D call. The CDR3 has 13 amino acids. V was cut by 0 bases and J by 5 bases, with 7 bases left in between. Per germline, CDR1 MNHEY and CDR2 SMNVEV (reference sequence). The CDR3 loop reads CASSLSRGYGYTF. Written as DNA, the CDR3 is TGTGCCAGCAGTTTATCGAGAGGTTATGGCTACACCTTC.

This chain joins TRBV30 and TRBJ2-1; 7 bases line up with TRBD2. V was clipped by 8 bases and J by 3 bases; unmatched bases: 7. The CDR3 is made up of 13 amino acids. Germline loops: CDR1 GTSNPN, CDR2 SVGIG (reference sequence). The CDR3 bases are TGTGCCCGGGCGGGGGAGCTCTACAATGAGCAGTTCTTC. This gives the protein CARAGELYNEQFF.

This chain links TRBV7-2 with TRBJ2-1; TRBD2 matches 8 bases. V was pared by 5 bases and J by 0 bases, with 15 bases of the junction left unmatched. CDR3 length: 19 residues. The germline V gene encodes CDR1 SGHTA and CDR2 FQGNSA. The CDR3 DNA is TGTGCCAGCAGCCAAATCAAGGGAACTAGCGGACTCTCCTACAATGAGCAGTTCTTC. Translation gives CASSQIKGTSGLSYNEQFF.

V and J are TRBV28 and TRBJ1-5; possible D gene TRBD1, 6 bases. The V end lost 5 bases, the J end lost 6 bases, and 11 bases lay between the germline ends. Germline V lookup: CDR1 MDHEN, CDR2 SYDVKM. The CDR3 spans 13 residues. CDR3 DNA sequence: TGTGCCAGCAGTCAACAGGGCCCTCAGCCCCAGCATTTT. Translating it yields CASSQQGPQPQHF. Full variable domain (missing parts from reference TRBV28 and TRBJ1-5): DVKVTQSSRYLVKRTGEKVFLECVQDMDHENMFWYRQDPGLGLRLIYFSYDVKMKEKGDIPEGYSVSREKKERFSLILESASTNQTSMYLCASSQQGPQPQHFGDGTRLSIL.

The chain employs TRBV27 and TRBJ1-5, with 12 bases matching TRBD1. Germline loops: CDR1 MNHEY, CDR2 SMNVEV (reference sequence). The CDR3 extends over 15 amino acids. Trimming cost V 3 bases and J 3 bases; bases outside gene matches: 0. CDR3 in amino acids: CASSLGQGANQPQHF. The CDR3 nucleotides are TGTGCCAGCAGTTTGGGACAGGGGGCCAATCAGCCCCAGCATTTT.

The CDR3 here is CASSSAVAGGPIDTQYF. The CDR3 DNA follows: TGTGCCAGCAGCTCAGCGGTCGCGGGAGGACCGATAGATACGCAGTATTTT. The chain joins TRBV7-7 to TRBJ2-3, with TRBD2 matching 8 bases. Germline trimming cut 4 bases from V and 5 bases from J; bases unmatched to any gene: 14. CDR1 and CDR2 from the germline V gene are SSHAT and FNYEAQ (reference sequence). The CDR3 spans 17 residues.

The chain couples TRBV3-1 (or the pseudogene TRBV3-2) to TRBJ2-1; possible D gene TRBD2, 5 bases. V lost 0 bases and J lost 5, with 11 bases in between. The CDR3 covers 15 residues. Germline V gene sequence: CDR1 LGHDT, CDR2 YNNKEL (reference sequence). This CDR3 is CASSQDLGLHNEQFF. The CDR3 bases are TGTGCCAGCAGCCAAGACCTCGGACTGCACAATGAGCAGTTCTTC.

The chain employs TRBV24-1 and TRBJ1-2; D is perhaps TRBD1 (5 bases). Germline-derived CDR1 and CDR2 are KGHDR and SFDVKD. With 4 bases removed from V and 6 bases from J, the gap between germline ends came to 20 bases. The CDR3 spans 16 residues. CDR3 loop: CATSDPGHRGRNGYTF. Written as DNA, the CDR3 is TGTGCCACCAGTGACCCCGGACATCGGGGGAGGAATGGCTACACCTTC.